This T cell receptor (beta chain) is drawn from a study of blood T cells in healthy people across ages. Overall study findings and caveats: Researchers deemed the diversity estimates from one million T cells underestimates. A strong correlation was found between TCR beta diversity and the percentage of naive T cells.

A J-beta primer mix and a sample-barcoded 5' primer were used in a second PCR of roughly 6 to 11 cycles. TCRdb independently ran MiXCR on the 5' RACE reads; one entry per CDR3 protein. This table holds 1.8 million or so distinct CDR3 sequences, more than 35% found once. This clonotype has only a few counts. Its cognate antigen is unknown. Germline CDR1 is MNHNS and CDR2 is SASEGT. Trimming took 7 bases from V and 0 from J; bases not matched to a gene: 15. The CDR3 loop spans 19 amino acids. The V and J genes are TRBV6-1 and TRBJ2-6, with 7 positions matching TRBD1. The source of this sequence is a human donor in good health. The sample taken for sequencing was blood. The CDR3 bases are TGTGCCAGCACCCCCCATACGGGACAGAAGACCTCTGGGGCCAACGTCCTGACTTTC. Translated, it gives CASTPHTGQKTSGANVLTF.